This T cell receptor (beta chain) was retrieved from a study of T cell repertoires in cytomegalovirus infection. This clonotype was seen many times. The antigen is unknown. CDR1 and CDR2 from the germline V gene are SGHAT and FQNNGV. This CDR3 is 16 amino acids long. V was pared by 1 base and J by 2 bases, with 15 bases between. Study outcomes and limitations: HLA-C-restricted CMV clonotypes gave the most frequent clonotype in two of eight donors.

TCRdb passed the reads through MiXCR, listing each CDR3 protein once. The sample lists almost 550,000 distinct CDR3 sequences; 15% to 20% were seen once. This chain uses TRBV11-2 with TRBJ2-7; D is unclear. The sequencing sample was made of CD8+ T cells from PBMCs. The receptor was isolated from a human donor in good health (CMV status not recorded). Some clones in this sample may be carry-over from other donors' samples. Here the CDR3 DNA reads TGTGCCAGCAGCTTAGTAGTCAGACCATACCCCTACGAGCAGTACTTC. Amino acid sequence: CASSLVVRPYPYEQYF. Using reference TRBV11-2 and TRBJ2-7 for the parts outside the CDR3, the full variable domain is EAGVAQSPRYKIIEKRQSVAFWCNPISGHATLYWYQQILGQGPKLLIQFQNNGVVDDSQLPKDRFSAERLKGVDSTLKIQPAKLEDSAVYLCASSLVVRPYPYEQYFGPGTRLTVT.